Sequencing of this TCR beta chain was carried out in a study of Tregs in tolerant kidney transplant recipients (dated by TCRdb to between 2018 and 2020). Regarding the complete study: Related donors were used in the transplants with nonmyeloablative bone marrow transplantation, and mixed chimerism was transient in the human trials. The study applied TCRbeta sequencing to find donor-specific regulatory T cells before combined kidney and bone marrow transplantation and then followed those same cells after transplant. Points the paper makes about the study in general: Biological reproducibility was not directly addressed, though technical replication error appeared minimal. For some patients, the PCR primers changed as time went on, which meant samples from those patients could not be compared with one another at the nucleotide level. Because only a small number of patients were included, the study had limitations, and the results will need to be validated in larger populations as well as under other immunosuppression protocols. The most biologically relevant and donor-specific TCRbeta repertoire appeared to be identified by expanding Tregs with activated donor B cells. Donor-specific Treg expansion was found to exceed global Treg expansion in tolerant patients, suggesting antigen-driven rather than nonspecific expansion.

Spanning cysteine to phenylalanine, the CDR3 consists of 14 amino acids. The kept DNA is CDR3 alone, 42 bases in frame from the first base. V and J lose 3 bases and 2 bases, and a span of 12 bases separates them. The germline V gene (reference sequence) supplies CDR1 GTSNPN and CDR2 SVGIG. Points on this clone: The antigen it recognizes is unknown. No base qualities exist here, and no much larger clone lies one base off it.

Genomic DNA was extracted from sorted cells with the QIAGEN DNeasy Blood and Tissue Kit for TCRbeta CDR3 sequencing. Through immunoSEQ, high-throughput TCRbeta CDR3 sequencing was done commercially, including PCR amplification with internal controls and bias correction. Per the original workflow: A unique productive TCRbeta sequence was defined by the CDR3 nucleotide sequence when primers matched, and otherwise by the CDR3 amino acid sequence together with the Vbeta and Jbeta genes. As a correction for sorting error, sequences shared between sorted populations at a frequency ratio of 2:1 or less were discarded, and the remaining shared sequences were assigned to the higher population. Donor-reactive sequences were defined as at least 5-fold expanded in CFSE-low cells versus unstimulated cells, with frequency of at least 0.01% in CFSE-low cells. Jensen-Shannon divergence, calculated on the top 100 TCRbeta sequences ranked by frequency, was used to quantify repertoire divergence. When a sample had multiple sequencing runs, each run was corrected for sorting error separately and the runs were then pooled. The clones in this table, taken by TCRdb from immuneACCESS, are in-frame only. Not every clone is retained; where verified, under half of the shortfall comes from an unresolved V gene, and the cause of the rest is unknown. V, J and clone size are taken as reported in that table, and D and trimming were inferred from the DNA itself. The sample table lists about 83,000 clones, about 98% of them with a count of one. The top ten constitute approximately 0.56% of the sample.

This sample's time point label indicates: blood sample drawn before combined kidney and bone marrow transplant. Unstimulated Tregs (CD4+CD25+CD127-), CD4+ non-Tregs (CD4+CD25-), CD4 and CD8 cells were FACS-sorted from thawed PBMCs. The patients were several recipients of combined kidney and bone marrow transplants from the ITN036ST trial, and samples were available only for these trial subjects. Healthy control blood was separated into PBMCs by Ficoll density gradient and cryopreserved, and patient PBMCs were collected both before and after transplant. Rearrangement joined TRBV30 to TRBJ2-3; tentative D gene TRBD1, with 6 bases matching. The receptor's source is a human donor who received a combined kidney and bone marrow transplant. The source was CD4+ T cells from blood, collected before the transplant. The CDR3 protein is CAWSRDTVTDTQYF. In nucleotide form, the sequence is TGTGCCTGGAGCCGGGACACAGTCACAGATACGCAGTATTTT.